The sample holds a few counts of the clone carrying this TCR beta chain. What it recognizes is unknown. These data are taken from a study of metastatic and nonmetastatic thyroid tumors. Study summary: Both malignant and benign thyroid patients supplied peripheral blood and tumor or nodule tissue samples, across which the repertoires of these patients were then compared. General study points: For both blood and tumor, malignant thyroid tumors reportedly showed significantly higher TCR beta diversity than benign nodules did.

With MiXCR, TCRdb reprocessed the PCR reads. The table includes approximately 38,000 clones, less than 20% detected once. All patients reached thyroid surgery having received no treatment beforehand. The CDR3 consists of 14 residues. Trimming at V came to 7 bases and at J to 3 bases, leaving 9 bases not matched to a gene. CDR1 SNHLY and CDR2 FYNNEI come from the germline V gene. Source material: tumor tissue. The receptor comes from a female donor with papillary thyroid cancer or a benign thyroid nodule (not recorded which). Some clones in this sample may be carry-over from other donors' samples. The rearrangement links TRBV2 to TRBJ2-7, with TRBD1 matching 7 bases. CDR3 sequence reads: CASNDGQVVYEQYF. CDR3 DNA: TGTGCCAGCAACGATGGACAGGTGGTCTACGAGCAGTACTTC.